The present TCR beta chain was sequenced within a study of a mutant IDH1 vaccine in newly diagnosed glioma. Study-level background: Standard pretreatment was either radiotherapy, temozolomide, or, for most, radiochemotherapy with temozolomide.

Time point in this sample: week 47, end of study. A single vaccine dose contained 300 ug of mutant IDH1 20-mer peptide, and topical imiquimod was used with it. Tumors from donors were new WHO grade 3 or 4 IDH1-mutant astrocytomas with ATRX loss. CDR3 length: 16 residues. The germline V gene has CDR1 SGHDN and CDR2 FVKESK. The ends were cut back, 2 bases at V and 5 bases at J, with 15 bases in the middle. Whole-study results and caveats: Alterations occurring in top peripheral T cell clonotypes seemed unrelated to pseudoprogression.

About this clone: Antigen: not known.

The data were produced by immunoSEQ multiplex PCR, yet TCRdb's version contains in-frame clones alone and is incomplete. The table has approximately 33,000 clones, around 75% seen once. The rearrangement links TRBV14 to TRBJ1-4, with D unresolved. The receptor was isolated from a man in his forties with glioma. The specimen comprised PBMCs, sampled from a glioma patient whose treatment included an IDH1 peptide vaccine. CDR3 residues: CASSQFGIGLNEKLFF. Written as DNA, the CDR3 is TGTGCCAGCAGCCAATTTGGGATCGGACTAAATGAAAAACTGTTTTTT.